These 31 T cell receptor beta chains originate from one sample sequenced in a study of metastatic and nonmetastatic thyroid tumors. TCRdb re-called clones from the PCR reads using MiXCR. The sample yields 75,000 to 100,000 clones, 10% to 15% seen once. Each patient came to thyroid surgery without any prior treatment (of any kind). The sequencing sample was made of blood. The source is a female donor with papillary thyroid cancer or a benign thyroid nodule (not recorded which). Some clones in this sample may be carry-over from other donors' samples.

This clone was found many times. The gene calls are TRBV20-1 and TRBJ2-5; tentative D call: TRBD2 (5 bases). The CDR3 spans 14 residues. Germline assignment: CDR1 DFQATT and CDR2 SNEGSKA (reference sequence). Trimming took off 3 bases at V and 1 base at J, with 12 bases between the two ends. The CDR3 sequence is CSAREVVAQETQYF. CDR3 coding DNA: TGCAGTGCTAGGGAGGTAGTAGCCCAAGAGACCCAGTACTTC.

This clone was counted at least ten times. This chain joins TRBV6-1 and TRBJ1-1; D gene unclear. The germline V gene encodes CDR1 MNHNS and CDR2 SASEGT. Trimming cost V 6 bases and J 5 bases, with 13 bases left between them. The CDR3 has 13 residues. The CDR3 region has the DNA TGTGCCAGCAGCCAAGGCCAGGCTACTGAAGCTTTCTTT. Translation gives CASSQGQATEAFF.

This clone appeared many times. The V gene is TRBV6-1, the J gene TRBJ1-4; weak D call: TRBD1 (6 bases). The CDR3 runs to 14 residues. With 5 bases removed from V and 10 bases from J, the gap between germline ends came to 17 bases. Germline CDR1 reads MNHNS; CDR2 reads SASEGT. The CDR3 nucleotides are TGTGCCAGCAGTCTACTTACAGGGATGGGAAAACTGTTTTTT. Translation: CASSLLTGMGKLFF.

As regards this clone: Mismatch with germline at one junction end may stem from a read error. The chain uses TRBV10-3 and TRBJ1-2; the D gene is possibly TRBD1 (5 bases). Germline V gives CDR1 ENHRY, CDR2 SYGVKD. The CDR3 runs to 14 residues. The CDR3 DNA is TGTGCCGCCGGGGGTGAGTGGGCGAACTATTGCTACACCTTC. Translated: CAAGGEWANYCYTF.

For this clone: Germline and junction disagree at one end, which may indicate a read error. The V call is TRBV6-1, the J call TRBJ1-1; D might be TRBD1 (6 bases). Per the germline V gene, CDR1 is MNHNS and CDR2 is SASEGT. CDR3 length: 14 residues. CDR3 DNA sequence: TGTGCCAGCAGATTGGACAGTATAAACACTGAATCTTTCTTT. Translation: CASRLDSINTESFF.

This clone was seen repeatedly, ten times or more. Here the CDR3 reads CASSNRDRVSSYEQYF. The CDR3 DNA is TGTGCCAGCAGCAACCGGGACAGGGTTTCTTCCTACGAGCAGTACTTC. This rearrangement joins TRBV5-6 to TRBJ2-7; 9 bases are shared with TRBD1. Unmatched junction bases numbered 9, after V lost 4 bases and J lost 1 base. Germline V lookup: CDR1 SGHDT, CDR2 YYEEEE. The CDR3 consists of 16 residues.

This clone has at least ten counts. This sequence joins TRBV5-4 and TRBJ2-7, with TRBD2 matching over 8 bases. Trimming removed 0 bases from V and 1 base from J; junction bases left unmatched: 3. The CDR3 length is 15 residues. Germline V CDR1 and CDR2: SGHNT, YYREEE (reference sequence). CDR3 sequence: CASSLERELSYEQYF. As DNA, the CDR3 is TGTGCCAGCAGCTTGGAGCGGGAGTTATCCTACGAGCAGTACTTC.

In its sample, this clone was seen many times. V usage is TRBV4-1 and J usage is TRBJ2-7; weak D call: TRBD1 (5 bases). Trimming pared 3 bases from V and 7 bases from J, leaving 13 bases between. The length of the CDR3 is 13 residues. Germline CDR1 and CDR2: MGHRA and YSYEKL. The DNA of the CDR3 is TGCGCCAGCAGCCAGGTTCTGACAGAGGAGCAGTACTTC. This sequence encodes CASSQVLTEEQYF.

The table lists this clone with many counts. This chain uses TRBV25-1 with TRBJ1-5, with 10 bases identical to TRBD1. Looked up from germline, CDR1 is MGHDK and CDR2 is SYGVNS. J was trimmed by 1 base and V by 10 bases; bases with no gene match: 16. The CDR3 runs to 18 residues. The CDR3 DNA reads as TGTGCCACCCCCGGGGACAGGGGTCATAGGGGGAGCAATCAGCCCCAGCATTTT. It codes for CATPGDRGHRGSNQPQHF.

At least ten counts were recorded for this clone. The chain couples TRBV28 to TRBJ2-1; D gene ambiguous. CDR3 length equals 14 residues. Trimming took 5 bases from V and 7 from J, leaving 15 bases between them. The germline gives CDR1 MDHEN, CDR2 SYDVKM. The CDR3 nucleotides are TGTGCCAGCAGTCCGGCCCCCCCCGGTAATGAGCAGTTCTTC. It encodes CASSPAPPGNEQFF.

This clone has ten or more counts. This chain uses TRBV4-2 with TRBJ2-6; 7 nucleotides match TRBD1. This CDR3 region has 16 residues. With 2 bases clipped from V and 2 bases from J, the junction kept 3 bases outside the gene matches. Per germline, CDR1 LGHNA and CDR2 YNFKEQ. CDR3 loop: CASSQHTGAGANVLTF. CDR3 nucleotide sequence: TGTGCCAGCAGCCAACACACAGGGGCTGGGGCCAACGTCCTGACTTTC.

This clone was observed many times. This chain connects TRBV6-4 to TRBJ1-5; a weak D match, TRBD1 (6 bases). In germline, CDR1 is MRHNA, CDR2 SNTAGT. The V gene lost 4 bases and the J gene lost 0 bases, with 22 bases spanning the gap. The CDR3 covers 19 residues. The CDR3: CASSARQKYRENSNQPQHF. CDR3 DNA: TGTGCCAGCAGTGCTCGCCAAAAATACAGGGAAAATAGCAATCAGCCCCAGCATTTT.

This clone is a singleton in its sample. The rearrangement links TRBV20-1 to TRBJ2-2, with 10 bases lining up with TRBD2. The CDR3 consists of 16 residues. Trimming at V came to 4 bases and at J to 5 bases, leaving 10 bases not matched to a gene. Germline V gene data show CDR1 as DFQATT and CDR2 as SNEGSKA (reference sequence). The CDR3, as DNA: TGCAGTGCTAAGGGAATAGCGGGAGGAGAAACCGGGGAGCTGTTTTTT. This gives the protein CSAKGIAGGETGELFF.

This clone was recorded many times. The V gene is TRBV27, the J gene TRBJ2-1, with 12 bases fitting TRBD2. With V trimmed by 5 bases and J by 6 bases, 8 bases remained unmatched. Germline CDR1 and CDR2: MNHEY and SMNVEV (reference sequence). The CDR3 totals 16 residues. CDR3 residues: CASSPGTSGSLNEQFF. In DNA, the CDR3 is TGTGCCAGCAGTCCTGGGACTAGCGGGTCCCTCAATGAGCAGTTCTTC.

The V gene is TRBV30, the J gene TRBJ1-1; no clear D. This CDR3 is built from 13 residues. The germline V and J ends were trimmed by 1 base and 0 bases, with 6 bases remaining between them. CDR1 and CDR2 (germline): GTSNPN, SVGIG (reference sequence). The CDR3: CAWSELMNTEAFF. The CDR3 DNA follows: TGTGCCTGGAGTGAGCTCATGAACACTGAAGCTTTCTTT.

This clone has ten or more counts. This CDR3 is CSAGLAAVQTQYF. The DNA of the CDR3 is TGCAGTGCTGGACTAGCAGCTGTGCAGACCCAGTACTTC. The chain joins TRBV20-1 to TRBJ2-5; 8 nucleotides agree with TRBD2. The CDR3 is 13 residues long. V trimming: 5 bases; J trimming: 6 bases; junction bases outside the gene matches: 8. Germline V gives CDR1 DFQATT, CDR2 SNEGSKA (reference sequence).

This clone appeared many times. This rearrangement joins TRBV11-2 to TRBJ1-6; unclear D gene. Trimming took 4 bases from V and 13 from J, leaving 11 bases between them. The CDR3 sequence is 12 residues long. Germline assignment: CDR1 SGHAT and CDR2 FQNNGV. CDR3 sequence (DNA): TGTGCCAGCAGCTCGGACGATGGGCCCCTCCACTTT. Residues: CASSSDDGPLHF.

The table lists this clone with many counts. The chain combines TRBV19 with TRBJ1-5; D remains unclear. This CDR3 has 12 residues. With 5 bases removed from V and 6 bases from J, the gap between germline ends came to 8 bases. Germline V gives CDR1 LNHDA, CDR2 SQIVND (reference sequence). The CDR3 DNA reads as TGTGCCAGTAGTTTAAACCCTCAGCCCCAGCATTTT. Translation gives CASSLNPQPQHF.

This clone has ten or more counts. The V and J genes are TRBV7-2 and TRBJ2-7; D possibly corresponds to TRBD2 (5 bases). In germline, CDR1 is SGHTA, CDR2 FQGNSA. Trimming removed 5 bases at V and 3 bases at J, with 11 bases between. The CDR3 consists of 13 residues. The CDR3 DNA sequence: TGTGCCAGCAGCCCCAAGGCGGGCTACGAGCAGTACTTC. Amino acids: CASSPKAGYEQYF.

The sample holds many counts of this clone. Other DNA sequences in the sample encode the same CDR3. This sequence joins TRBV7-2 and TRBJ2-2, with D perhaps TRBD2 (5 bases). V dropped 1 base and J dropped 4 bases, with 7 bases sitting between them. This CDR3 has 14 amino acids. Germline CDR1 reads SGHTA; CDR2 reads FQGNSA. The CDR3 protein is CASSLDGSTGELFF. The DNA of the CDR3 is TGTGCCAGCAGCTTAGATGGGAGCACCGGGGAGCTGTTTTTT.

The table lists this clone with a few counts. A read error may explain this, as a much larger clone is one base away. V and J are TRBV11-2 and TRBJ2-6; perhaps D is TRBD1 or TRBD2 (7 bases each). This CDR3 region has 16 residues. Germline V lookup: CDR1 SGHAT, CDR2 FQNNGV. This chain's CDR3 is CASSLEGQGEGNVPTF. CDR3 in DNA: TGTGCCAGCAGCTTAGAAGGCCAGGGGGAGGGCAACGTCCCGACTTTC.

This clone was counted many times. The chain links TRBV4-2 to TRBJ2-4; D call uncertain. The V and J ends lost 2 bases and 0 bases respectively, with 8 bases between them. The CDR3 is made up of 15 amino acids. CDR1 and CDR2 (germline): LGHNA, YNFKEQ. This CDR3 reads CASSQTGSAKNIQYF. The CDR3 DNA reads TGTGCCAGCAGCCAAACCGGCTCAGCCAAAAACATTCAGTACTTC.

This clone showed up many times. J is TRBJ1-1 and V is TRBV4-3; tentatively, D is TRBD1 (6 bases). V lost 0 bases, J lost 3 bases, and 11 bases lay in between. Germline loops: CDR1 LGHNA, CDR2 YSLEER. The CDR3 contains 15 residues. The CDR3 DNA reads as TGCGCCAGCAGCCAAGATATACAGGGCGACACTGAAGCTTTCTTT. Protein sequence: CASSQDIQGDTEAFF.

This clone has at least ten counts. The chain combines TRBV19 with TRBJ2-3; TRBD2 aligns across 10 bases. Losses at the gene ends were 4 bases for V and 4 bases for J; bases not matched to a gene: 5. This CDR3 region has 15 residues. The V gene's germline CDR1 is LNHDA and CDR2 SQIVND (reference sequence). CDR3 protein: CASSSLAGDADTQYF. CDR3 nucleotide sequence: TGTGCCAGTAGTAGTCTAGCGGGAGACGCAGATACGCAGTATTTT.

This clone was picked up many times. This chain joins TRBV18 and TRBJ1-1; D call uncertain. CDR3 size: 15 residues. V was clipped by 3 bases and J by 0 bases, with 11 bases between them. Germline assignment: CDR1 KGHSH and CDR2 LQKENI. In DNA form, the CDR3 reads TGTGCCAGCTCACCGCCCGAGGTCTTGAACACTGAAGCTTTCTTT. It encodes CASSPPEVLNTEAFF.

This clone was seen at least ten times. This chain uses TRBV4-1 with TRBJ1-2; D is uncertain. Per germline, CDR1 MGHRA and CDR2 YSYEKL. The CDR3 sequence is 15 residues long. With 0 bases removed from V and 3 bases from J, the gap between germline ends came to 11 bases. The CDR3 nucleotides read TGCGCCAGCAGCCAAGATCGACGGGCCGACTATGGCTACACCTTC. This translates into CASSQDRRADYGYTF.

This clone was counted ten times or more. The CDR3 DNA is TGTGCCAGCAGCCCCTGGGCGGGACAGGGGGCGCGAGGGAACACCGGGGAGCTGTTTTTT. The encoded protein is CASSPWAGQGARGNTGELFF. The rearrangement joins TRBV4-2 to TRBJ2-2, with 12 positions matching TRBD1. V dropped 4 bases and J dropped 1; count of bases not matched to a gene: 13. Germline CDR1 and CDR2: LGHNA and YNFKEQ. The CDR3 consists of 20 residues.

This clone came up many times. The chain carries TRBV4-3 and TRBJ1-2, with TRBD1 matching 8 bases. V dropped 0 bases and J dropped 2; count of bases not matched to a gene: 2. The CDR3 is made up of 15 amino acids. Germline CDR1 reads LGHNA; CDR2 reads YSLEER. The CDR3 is CASSQDNRGNYGYTF. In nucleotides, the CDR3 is TGCGCCAGCAGCCAAGATAACAGGGGGAACTATGGCTACACCTTC.

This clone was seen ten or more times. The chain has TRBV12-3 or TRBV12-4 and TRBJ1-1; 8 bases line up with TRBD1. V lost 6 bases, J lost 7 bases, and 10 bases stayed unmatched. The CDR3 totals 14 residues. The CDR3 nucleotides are TGTGCCAGCAGACCCTCAGGGGGCTTTCATGAAGCTTTCTTT. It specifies CASRPSGGFHEAFF.

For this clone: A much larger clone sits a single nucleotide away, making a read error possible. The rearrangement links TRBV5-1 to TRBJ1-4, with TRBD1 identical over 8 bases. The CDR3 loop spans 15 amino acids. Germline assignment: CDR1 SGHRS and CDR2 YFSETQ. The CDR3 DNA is TGCGCCAACAGCCCGGCCGGGACAGGTGCTCGAAAACTGTTTTTT. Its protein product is CANSPAGTGARKLFF.

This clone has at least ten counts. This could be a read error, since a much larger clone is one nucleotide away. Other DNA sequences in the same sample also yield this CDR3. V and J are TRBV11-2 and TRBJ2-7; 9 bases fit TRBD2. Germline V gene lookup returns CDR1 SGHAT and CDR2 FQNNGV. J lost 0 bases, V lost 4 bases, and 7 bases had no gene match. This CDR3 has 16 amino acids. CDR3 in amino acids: CASSSPLAGYSYEQYF. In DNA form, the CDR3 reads TGTGCCAGCAGCTCCCCCCTAGCGGGGTACTCCTACGAGCAGTACTTC.